Given below is one TCR beta chain in context. The sample belongs to a study of control samples from healthy donors and cancer patients. This CDR3 spans 16 amino acids. Germline V gene lookup returns CDR1 MNHEY and CDR2 SMNVEV (reference sequence). Between the trimmed V and J ends, which lost 6 bases and 0 bases, there was a span of 12 bases. Generated by immunoSEQ multiplex PCR, the TCRdb table keeps only in-frame clones and is missing some. The sample lists about 75,000 clones, roughly 92% occurring once. The receptor comes from a woman between 35 and 50 years old in good health. This chain uses TRBV27 with TRBJ1-6; D not certain. The sample comprised blood. The CDR3 spells CASSYGVPSYNSPLHF. As DNA, the CDR3 is TGTGCCAGCAGCTACGGGGTTCCCTCCTATAATTCACCCCTCCACTTT.